Listed here is a single T cell receptor (beta chain). This CDR3 region has 14 residues. Germline CDR1 SGHTS, CDR2 YDEGEE. Trimming took off 0 bases at V and 3 bases at J, with 9 bases between the two ends. These data are taken from a study of Graves' ophthalmopathy and Graves' hyperthyroidism. For the study at large: Peripheral blood collection took place at initial diagnosis, before any treatment.

Ophthalmopathic donors had moderate-to-severe activity, CAS ≥3 and NOSPECS ≥4, with disease that had lasted under 3 months. The study amplified TCR beta CDR3 regions using RNA transcripts. First-round RT-PCR used HTBI primers; second-round multiplex PCR followed. In TCRdb, the multiplex PCR reads were re-called with MiXCR into one record per CDR3 protein. Altogether under 250,000 distinct CDR3 sequences are present, roughly a fifth being singletons, with the ten largest covering roughly 42%. The sequence came from a woman between 45 and 60 years old with Graves' ophthalmopathy. This chain joins TRBV5-8 and TRBJ2-5; the D is unclear. The sequenced sample consisted of peripheral blood. The chain's CDR3 is CASSLANREETQYF. The CDR3 DNA reads as TGTGCCAGCAGCTTGGCCAATAGAGAAGAGACCCAGTACTTC.